The source of this TCR beta chain is a study of cytomegalovirus exposure and HLA in healthy donors. Study information: In an earlier analysis, approximately 120 million unique TCR beta sequences were found from 150 million to 200 million T cells.

Both 60 Vbeta primers and 13 Jbeta primers went into the PCR. Profiled with immunoSEQ multiplex PCR; TCRdb holds only in-frame clones, not every one. The sample contains 130,000 to 150,000 clones, approximately 80% of which appear only once. Study-wide points: Equally common other TCR beta chains were less clonally expanded than HLA-associated ones, a later analysis found. Earlier analysis found most TCR beta V segments productive about 87% or about 30% of the time.

The V and J ends lost 0 bases and 4 bases, in that order; junction bases with no gene match: 5. The CDR3 has 16 amino acids. CDR1 is SGHRS and CDR2 is YFSETQ in the germline V gene. For this clone: Its cognate antigen is unknown.

The genes are TRBV5-1 and TRBJ2-1, with 9 bases lining up with TRBD2. The clonotype was recovered from a young man in good health and CMV-seropositive. Sequencing was carried out using PBMCs. CDR3 bases: TGCGCCAGCAGCTTGGCTCTAGCGGGATGGTACAATGAGCAGTTCTTC. Protein sequence: CASSLALAGWYNEQFF.